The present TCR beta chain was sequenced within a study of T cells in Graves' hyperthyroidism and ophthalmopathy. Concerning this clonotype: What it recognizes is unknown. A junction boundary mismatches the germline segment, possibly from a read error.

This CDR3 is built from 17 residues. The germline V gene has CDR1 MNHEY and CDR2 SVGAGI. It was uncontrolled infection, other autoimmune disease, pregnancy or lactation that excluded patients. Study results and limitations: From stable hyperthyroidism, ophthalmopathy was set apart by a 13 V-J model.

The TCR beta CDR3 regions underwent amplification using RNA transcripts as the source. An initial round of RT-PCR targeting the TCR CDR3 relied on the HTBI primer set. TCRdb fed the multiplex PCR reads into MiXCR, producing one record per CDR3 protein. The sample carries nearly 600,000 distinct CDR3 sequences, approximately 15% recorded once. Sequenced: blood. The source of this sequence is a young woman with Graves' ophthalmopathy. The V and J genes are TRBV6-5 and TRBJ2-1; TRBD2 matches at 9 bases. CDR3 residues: CASSYPTSGSPTYEQSF. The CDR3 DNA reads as TGTGCCAGCAGTTACCCCACTAGCGGGTCTCCTACGTATGAGCAGTCCTTC.